Below, 11 T cell receptor beta chains from the same sample are listed, as sequenced in a study of blood T cell repertoires in COVID-19. Libraries were prepared by immunoSEQ multiplex PCR; TCRdb keeps only in-frame clonotypes and omits some of them. Of about 100,000 clones listed, about 89% are singletons. Sequencing input: peripheral blood. The receptors stem from a woman aged 25 to 39 with acute or convalescent COVID-19.

The chain couples TRBV7-9 to TRBJ2-1; 14 bases match TRBD2. CDR3 length: 17 residues. V shed 1 base and J 3 bases; nucleotides not matched to a gene: 2. CDR1 is SEHNR, CDR2 FQNEAQ, per germline (reference sequence). The CDR3 region has the DNA TGTGCCAGCAGCTTAGGGACTAGCGGGGGGCACTACAATGAGCAGTTCTTC. This encodes CASSLGTSGGHYNEQFF.

This clone was counted only a few times. The chain combines TRBV27 with TRBJ2-1, with D possibly matching TRBD2 (5 bases). The V and J ends lost 7 bases and 3 bases respectively, with 13 bases between them. In germline, CDR1 is MNHEY, CDR2 SMNVEV (reference sequence). The CDR3 sequence is 14 residues long. The CDR3 is CASNPRGNYNEQFF. Written as DNA, the CDR3 is TGTGCCAGCAACCCCCGGGGAAACTACAATGAGCAGTTCTTC.

The chain uses TRBV27 and TRBJ2-7; the match to TRBD1 covers 9 bases. The V gene's germline CDR1 is MNHEY and CDR2 SMNVEV (reference sequence). The ends lost 7 bases at V and 1 base at J; junction bases unmatched: 8. The CDR3 runs 15 residues. CDR3 amino acids: CASTSGTGPSYEQYF. DNA of the CDR3: TGTGCCAGCACCTCCGGGACAGGGCCTTCCTACGAGCAGTACTTC.

This clone was observed a single time. This chain joins TRBV30 and TRBJ2-2; D is unresolved. There are 12 residues in the CDR3. CDR1 and CDR2 from the germline V gene are GTSNPN and SVGIG (reference sequence). V was clipped by 4 bases and J by 3 bases, with 6 bases between them. The CDR3 region has the DNA TGTGCCTGGAAGCGTCACACCGGGGAGCTGTTTTTT. Translated: CAWKRHTGELFF.

The chain uses TRBV28 and TRBJ2-3; unclear D gene. The CDR3 totals 16 residues. The germline gives CDR1 MDHEN, CDR2 SYDVKM. The V and J ends lost 0 bases and 4 bases respectively, with 14 bases between them. The CDR3 DNA sequence: TGTGCCAGCAGTTTATGGACACTTGAGTCCGCAGATACGCAGTATTTT. As protein: CASSLWTLESADTQYF.

This chain links TRBV3-1 (or the pseudogene TRBV3-2) with TRBJ1-4, with D possibly being TRBD1 (5 bases). V lost 6 bases to trimming and J lost 5 bases, with 16 bases between them. This CDR3 comprises 15 residues. The germline gives CDR1 LGHDT, CDR2 YNNKEL (reference sequence). The CDR3 DNA reads as TGTGCCAGCAGTGTTTCCGGGGGTTCGAATGAAAAACTGTTTTTT. Its translation: CASSVSGGSNEKLFF.

V gene TRBV10-3 combines with J gene TRBJ2-3; tentatively, D is TRBD1 (6 bases). This CDR3 has 14 amino acids. With 6 bases removed from V and 2 bases from J, the gap between germline ends came to 12 bases. The germline CDR1 and CDR2 sequences are ENHRY and SYGVKD. CDR3 residues: CAIRNRVNTDTQYF. CDR3 DNA: TGTGCCATCAGGAACAGGGTGAACACAGATACGCAGTATTTT.

This clone was observed a handful of times. The chain employs TRBV5-1 and TRBJ1-5; D may be TRBD1 (5 bases). The CDR3 loop spans 13 amino acids. Trimming stripped 0 bases from V and 5 bases from J, with 6 bases between. CDR1 is SGHRS and CDR2 is YFSETQ in the germline V gene. The CDR3 DNA sequence: TGCGCCAGCAGCTTGGAGGGGTATCAGCCCCAGCATTTT. It yields the protein CASSLEGYQPQHF.

This rearrangement joins TRBV20-1 to TRBJ2-3, with a possible D match to TRBD2 (5 bases). Germline values: CDR1 DFQATT, CDR2 SNEGSKA (reference sequence). V was pared by 6 bases and J by 6 bases, with 10 bases between. There are 11 residues in the CDR3. The CDR3 region has the DNA TGCAGTGCCCAGACGGGGGATACGCAGTATTTT. Amino acid sequence: CSAQTGDTQYF.

V is TRBV7-3 and J is TRBJ2-3; D is possibly TRBD1 (5 bases). Trimming shortened V by 6 bases and J by 4 bases, and 8 bases separated the two germline ends. This CDR3 has 12 amino acids. Germline V gene sequence: CDR1 SGHTA, CDR2 FQGTGA. Here the CDR3 reads CASSQGPDTQYF. DNA of the CDR3: TGTGCCAGCAGTCAGGGCCCAGATACGCAGTATTTT.

This chain joins TRBV2 and TRBJ1-1; D unresolved. Germline CDR1 is SNHLY and CDR2 is FYNNEI. With 0 bases removed from V and 13 bases from J, the gap between germline ends came to 15 bases. This CDR3 region has 13 residues. The CDR3, as DNA: TGTGCCAGCAGTGAAGCGCTCCGCTCGCCGGGTTTCTTT. This sequence encodes CASSEALRSPGFF.